Sequencing of this T cell receptor beta chain was carried out in a study of T cells in Graves' hyperthyroidism and ophthalmopathy. Regarding this clonotype: A much more abundant neighbour one base away suggests this may be a read error.

Authors of the study amplified TCR beta CDR3 regions from RNA transcripts. An initial round of RT-PCR targeting the TCR CDR3 relied on the HTBI primer set. TCRdb fed the multiplex PCR reads into MiXCR, producing one record per CDR3 protein. The sample lists approximately 370,000 distinct CDR3 sequences; 15% were seen once. V lost 4 bases and J lost 7, with 7 bases in between. Germline CDR1 SGHAT, CDR2 FQNNGV. The CDR3 length is 12 residues. This sequence joins TRBV11-2 and TRBJ2-2; no clear D gene. Source material: blood. The receptor comes from a woman aged 25 to 45 with Graves' hyperthyroidism. The CDR3 protein is CASSSRDGELFF. The CDR3 DNA sequence: TGTGCCAGCAGCTCGAGAGACGGGGAGCTGTTTTTT. Based on the CDR3 plus reference TRBV11-2 and TRBJ2-2, the full variable domain is EAGVAQSPRYKIIEKRQSVAFWCNPISGHATLYWYQQILGQGPKLLIQFQNNGVVDDSQLPKDRFSAERLKGVDSTLKIQPAKLEDSAVYLCASSSRDGELFFGEGSRLTVL.